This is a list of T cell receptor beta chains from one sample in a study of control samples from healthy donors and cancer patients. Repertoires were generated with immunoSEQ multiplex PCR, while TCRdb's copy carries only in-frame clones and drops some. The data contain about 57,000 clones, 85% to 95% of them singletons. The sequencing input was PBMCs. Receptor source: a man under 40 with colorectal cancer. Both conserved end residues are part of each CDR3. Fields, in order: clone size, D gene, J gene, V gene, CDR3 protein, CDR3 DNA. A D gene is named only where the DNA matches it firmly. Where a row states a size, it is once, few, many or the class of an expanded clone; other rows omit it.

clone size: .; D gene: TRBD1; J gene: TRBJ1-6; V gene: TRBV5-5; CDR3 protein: CASSFPRTGNSPLHF; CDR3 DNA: TGTGCCAGCAGTTTCCCCCGGACAGGGAATTCACCCCTCCACTTT
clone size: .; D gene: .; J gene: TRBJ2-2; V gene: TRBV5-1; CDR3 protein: CASSLGPSGTGELFF; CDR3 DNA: TGCGCCAGCAGCTTGGGGCCGTCCGGGACCGGGGAGCTGTTTTTT
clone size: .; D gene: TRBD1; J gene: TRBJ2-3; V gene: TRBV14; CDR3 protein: CASSSAGQAYLSTDTQYF; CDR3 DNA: TGTGCCAGCAGCTCCGCGGGACAGGCGTATCTTAGCACAGATACGCAGTATTTT
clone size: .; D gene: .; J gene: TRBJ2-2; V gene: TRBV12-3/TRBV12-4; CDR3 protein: CASSTPTGELFF; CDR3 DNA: TGTGCCAGCAGCACTCCAACCGGGGAGCTGTTTTTT
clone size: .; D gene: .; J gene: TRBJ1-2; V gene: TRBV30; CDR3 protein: CAPDRDTYGYTF; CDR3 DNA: TGTGCCCCGGATCGGGACACCTATGGCTACACCTTC
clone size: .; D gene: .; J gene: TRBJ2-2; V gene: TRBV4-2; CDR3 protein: CASSQEAGLGGELFF; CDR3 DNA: TGTGCCAGCAGCCAAGAAGCGGGCCTGGGAGGGGAGCTGTTTTTT
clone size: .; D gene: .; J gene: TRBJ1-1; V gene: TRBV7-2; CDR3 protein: CASSPSGAVTEAFF; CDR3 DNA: TGTGCCAGCAGCCCCTCGGGGGCAGTTACTGAAGCTTTCTTT
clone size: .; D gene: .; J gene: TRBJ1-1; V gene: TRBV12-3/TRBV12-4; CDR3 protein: CASTPGAVTEAFF; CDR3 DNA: TGTGCCAGCACCCCAGGGGCAGTCACTGAAGCTTTCTTT
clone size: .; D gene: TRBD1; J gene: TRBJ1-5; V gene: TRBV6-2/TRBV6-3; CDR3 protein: CASSYNERQGARDQPQHF; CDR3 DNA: TGTGCCAGCAGTTACAACGAAAGACAGGGGGCAAGGGATCAGCCCCAGCATTTT
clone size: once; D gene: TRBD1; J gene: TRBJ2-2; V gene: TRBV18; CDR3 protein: CASSQLQGASTGELFF; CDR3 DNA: TGTGCCAGCTCACAGTTACAGGGGGCGAGCACCGGGGAGCTGTTTTTT